This is a list of T cell receptor beta chains from one sample in a study of identical twins. MiXCR was run by TCRdb on the 5' RACE reads, yielding one entry per CDR3 protein. The table lists nearly 200,000 distinct CDR3 sequences, 15% of them singletons, with roughly two fifths in the top ten. These data are also associated with another study on T cells expressing NK-cell markers.

Source material: CD8+ T cells sorted from blood. These receptors were collected from a woman between 18 and 29 years old in good health. CDR3s include the opening cysteine and the closing phenylalanine or tryptophan. D genes are given only for firm matches. Size is omitted from some rows. Given values are once, few, many or a class for expanded clones.

NA	TRBJ2-7	TRBV6-4	NA	TGTGCCAGCAGTGAACTAGTCGGCTACGAGCAGTACTTC	CASSELVGYEQYF
TRBD2	TRBJ2-2	TRBV6-5	NA	TGTGCCAGCAGTTACTCACAAGCGGGAGCGCACACCGGGGAGCTGTTTTTT	CASSYSQAGAHTGELFF
NA	TRBJ2-1	TRBV29-1	few	TGCAGCGTGGTCACCCCGGACTACAATGAGCAGTTCTTC	CSVVTPDYNEQFF
TRBD2	TRBJ2-3	TRBV28	few	TGTGCCAGCAGTTTCCAGCGGGGAGGGGATACGCAGTATTTT	CASSFQRGGDTQYF
TRBD2	TRBJ2-3	TRBV6-1	NA	TGTGCCAGTCGCTGGGGGGGGGGCACAGATACGCAGTATTTT	CASRWGGGTDTQYF
NA	TRBJ1-1	TRBV29-1	NA	TGCAGCGTCCCCTTATTTGGTGAAGCTTTCTTT	CSVPLFGEAFF
NA	TRBJ2-5	TRBV4-3	few	TGCGCCAGCAGCCATGCCCGGGGGACGGGAGAGACCCAGTACTTC	CASSHARGTGETQYF
TRBD2	TRBJ2-3	TRBV11-2	NA	TGTGCCAGCAGCTTAGGGGCGGGAGGGCTCACAGATACGCAGTATTTT	CASSLGAGGLTDTQYF
TRBD2	TRBJ2-7	TRBV9	few	TGTGCCAGCAGCGCCGGGAGGGGAAGCTCCTACGAGCAGTACTTC	CASSAGRGSSYEQYF
TRBD1	TRBJ2-7	TRBV27	NA	TGTGCCAGCAGTTCTACCGGGACAGGGGGATCTGCCATTTACTACGAGCAGTACTTC	CASSSTGTGGSAIYYEQYF
TRBD1	TRBJ2-7	TRBV5-6	NA	TGTGCCAGCAGCCCTGGACAGGGGATCGGCGAGCAGTACTTC	CASSPGQGIGEQYF
NA	TRBJ1-3	TRBV12-3/TRBV12-4	NA	TGTGCCAGCACCCCGGCGGGAAACACCATATATTTT	CASTPAGNTIYF
TRBD2	TRBJ2-7	TRBV12-3/TRBV12-4	NA	TGTGCCAGCAGTTTAGGGTCTAGCGGGATCCTCCCCGAGCAGTACTTC	CASSLGSSGILPEQYF
NA	TRBJ1-2	TRBV2	NA	TGTGCCAGCAGTTCGAGGGGACCGTATGGCTACACCTTC	CASSSRGPYGYTF
NA	TRBJ2-1	TRBV27	few	TGTGCCAGCAGTTTACAGGGGTTCGATGAGCAGTTCTTC	CASSLQGFDEQFF
TRBD2	TRBJ2-1	TRBV6-5	NA	TGTGCCAGCAGTTTTCTAGCGGGAGCTTCGAATGAGCAGTTCTTC	CASSFLAGASNEQFF
NA	TRBJ2-3	TRBV12-3/TRBV12-4	NA	TGTGCCAGCAGGCCCGGCGCAGAAAAATACACAGATACGCAGTATTTT	CASRPGAEKYTDTQYF
TRBD2	TRBJ2-1	TRBV29-1	NA	TGCAGCGTTGAGAGTAGCGGGGGGGCCTCCTACAATGAGCAGTTCTTC	CSVESSGGASYNEQFF
NA	TRBJ2-7	TRBV7-2	few	TGTGCCAGCAGCTTAGATAGGGGCTACGAGCAGTACTTC	CASSLDRGYEQYF
NA	TRBJ2-1	TRBV12-3/TRBV12-4	few	TGTGCCAGCAGCCCCGGGCCGAACAATGAGCAGTTCTTC	CASSPGPNNEQFF
NA	TRBJ1-6	TRBV11-2	many	TGTGCCAGCAGCCCAAATTCCGGGAGTAATTCACCCCTCCACTTT	CASSPNSGSNSPLHF
NA	TRBJ1-5	TRBV12-3/TRBV12-4	few	TGTGCCAGCAGTTTAGGGCATCTAGGCAATCAGCCCCAGCATTTT	CASSLGHLGNQPQHF
NA	TRBJ2-1	TRBV3-1	NA	TGTGCCAGCAGCCAAGTACTGGGGGGTCATTACAATGAGCAGTTCTTC	CASSQVLGGHYNEQFF
NA	TRBJ1-1	TRBV29-1	few	TGCAGCGCTAAACTAACAGGGCAGGGTGAAGCTTTCTTT	CSAKLTGQGEAFF
NA	TRBJ1-2	TRBV15	NA	TGTGCCACCAGCAGAGAGGGCAGGGCCCATGGCTACACCTTC	CATSREGRAHGYTF
NA	TRBJ1-2	TRBV6-6	NA	TGTGCCGTTCTCGTCGGCAACTATGGCTACACCTTC	CAVLVGNYGYTF
TRBD1	TRBJ2-7	TRBV7-6	NA	TGTGCCAGCAGCTACGGACAGGGGCTCTCCTACGAGCAGTACTTC	CASSYGQGLSYEQYF
NA	TRBJ1-5	TRBV10-3	NA	TGTGCCATCAGTGAGTCGGGTAGGGTCTTAGAGGGTCAGCCCCAGCATTTT	CAISESGRVLEGQPQHF
NA	TRBJ2-1	TRBV15	NA	TGTGCCACCAGCAGAGCGGGAGACAATGAGCAGTTCTTC	CATSRAGDNEQFF
NA	TRBJ2-7	TRBV27	NA	TGTGCCAGCAGTTCCCTACTATACAACGAGCAGTACTTC	CASSSLLYNEQYF
NA	TRBJ2-2	TRBV27	NA	TGTGCCAGCAGTTCGGGGATGAACACCGGGGAGCTGTTTTTT	CASSSGMNTGELFF
TRBD2	TRBJ2-1	TRBV5-1	NA	TGCGCCAGCAGCGGCCCGCCTCCTAGCGGGGTTGGGTCCTACAATGAGCAGTTCTTC	CASSGPPPSGVGSYNEQFF
TRBD1	TRBJ2-1	TRBV5-1	few	TGCGCCAGCAGCTTGGGGGACAGGGGATACAATGAGCAGTTCTTC	CASSLGDRGYNEQFF
NA	TRBJ2-7	TRBV3-1	few	TGTGCCAGCAGCCAAGAGGTAGCCGGCTTCTACGAGCAGTACTTC	CASSQEVAGFYEQYF
TRBD1	TRBJ2-3	TRBV5-1	few	TGCGCCAGCAGTACGGGACAGGCGGCGGGACGCACAGATACGCAGTATTTT	CASSTGQAAGRTDTQYF
NA	TRBJ2-5	TRBV18	many	TGTGCCAGCTCACCGCAACTATTGCGGGATCACAAAGAGACCCAGTACTTC	CASSPQLLRDHKETQYF
NA	TRBJ2-1	TRBV2	NA	TGTGCCAGCAGGGGGGGAGGCACCTACAATGAGCAGTTCTTC	CASRGGGTYNEQFF
TRBD2	TRBJ2-5	TRBV12-3/TRBV12-4	NA	TGTGCCAGCAGTCCCCCTCTAGCGGGAGGACAAGAGACCCAGTACTTC	CASSPPLAGGQETQYF